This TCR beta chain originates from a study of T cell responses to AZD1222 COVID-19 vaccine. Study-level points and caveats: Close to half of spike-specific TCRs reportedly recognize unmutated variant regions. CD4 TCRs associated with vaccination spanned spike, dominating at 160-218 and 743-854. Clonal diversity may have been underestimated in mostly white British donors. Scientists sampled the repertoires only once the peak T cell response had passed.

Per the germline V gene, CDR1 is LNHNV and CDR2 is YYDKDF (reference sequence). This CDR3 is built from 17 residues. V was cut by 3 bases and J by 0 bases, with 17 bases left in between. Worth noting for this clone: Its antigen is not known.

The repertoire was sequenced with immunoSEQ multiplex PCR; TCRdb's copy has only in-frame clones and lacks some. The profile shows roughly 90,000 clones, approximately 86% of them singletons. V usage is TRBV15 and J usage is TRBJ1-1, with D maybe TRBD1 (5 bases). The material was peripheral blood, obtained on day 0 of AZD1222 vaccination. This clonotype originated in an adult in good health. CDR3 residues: CATSRVLWGRVNTEAFF. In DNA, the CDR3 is TGTGCCACCAGCAGGGTCCTTTGGGGCAGGGTGAACACTGAAGCTTTCTTT.